This T cell receptor beta chain emerged from a study of CD4+ T cells in melanoma. Germline V gives CDR1 MNHEY, CDR2 SMNVEV (reference sequence). The CDR3 is made up of 15 amino acids. Trimming pared 5 bases from V and 0 bases from J, leaving 11 bases between. Sequenced by immunoSEQ multiplex PCR; TCRdb stores in-frame clones only, minus some. The sample records 120,000 to 150,000 clones, about nine tenths being singletons. The receptor was isolated from a human donor with melanoma. The chain recombines TRBV27 with TRBJ2-1; the D is unclear. The CDR3 bases are TGTGCCAGCAGTCCACGCCGCGGCTCCTACAATGAGCAGTTCTTC. Translation gives CASSPRRGSYNEQFF.